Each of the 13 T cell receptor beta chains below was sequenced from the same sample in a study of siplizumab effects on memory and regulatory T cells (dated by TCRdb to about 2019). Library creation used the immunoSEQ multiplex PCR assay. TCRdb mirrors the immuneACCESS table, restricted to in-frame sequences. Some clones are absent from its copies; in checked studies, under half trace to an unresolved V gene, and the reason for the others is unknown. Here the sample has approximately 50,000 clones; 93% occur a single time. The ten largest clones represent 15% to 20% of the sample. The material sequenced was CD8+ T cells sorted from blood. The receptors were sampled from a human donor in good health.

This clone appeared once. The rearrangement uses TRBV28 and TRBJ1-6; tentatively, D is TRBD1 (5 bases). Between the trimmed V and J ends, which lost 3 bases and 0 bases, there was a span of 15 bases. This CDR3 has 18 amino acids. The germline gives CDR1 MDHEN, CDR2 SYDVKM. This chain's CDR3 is CASSFGIHRSSYNSPLHF. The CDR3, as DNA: TGTGCCAGCAGTTTTGGGATTCACAGGAGCTCCTATAATTCACCCCTCCACTTT.

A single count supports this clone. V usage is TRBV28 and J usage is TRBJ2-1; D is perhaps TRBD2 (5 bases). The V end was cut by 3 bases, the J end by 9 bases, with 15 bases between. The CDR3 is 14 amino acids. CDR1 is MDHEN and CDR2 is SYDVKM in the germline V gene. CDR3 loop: CASSFSGESLEQFF. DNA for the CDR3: TGTGCCAGCAGTTTCAGCGGAGAGTCGCTTGAGCAGTTCTTC.

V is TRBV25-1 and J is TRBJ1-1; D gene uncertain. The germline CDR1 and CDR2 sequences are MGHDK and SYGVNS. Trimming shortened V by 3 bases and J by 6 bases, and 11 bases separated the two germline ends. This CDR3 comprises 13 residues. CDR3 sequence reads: CASSEYETAEAFF. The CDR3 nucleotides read TGTGCCAGCAGTGAGTATGAAACAGCTGAAGCTTTCTTT. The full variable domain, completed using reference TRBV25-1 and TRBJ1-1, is EADIYQTPRYLVIGTGKKITLECSQTMGHDKMYWYQQDPGMELHLIHYSYGVNSTEKGDLSSESTVSRIRTEHFPLTLESARPSHTSQYLCASSEYETAEAFFGQGTRLTVV.

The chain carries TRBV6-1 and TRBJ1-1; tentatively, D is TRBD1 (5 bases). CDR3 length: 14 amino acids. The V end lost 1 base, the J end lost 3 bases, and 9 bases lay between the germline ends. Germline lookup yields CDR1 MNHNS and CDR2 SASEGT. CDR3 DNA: TGTGCCAGCAGTGAAGTTTCGGGGGACACTGAAGCTTTCTTT. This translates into CASSEVSGDTEAFF.

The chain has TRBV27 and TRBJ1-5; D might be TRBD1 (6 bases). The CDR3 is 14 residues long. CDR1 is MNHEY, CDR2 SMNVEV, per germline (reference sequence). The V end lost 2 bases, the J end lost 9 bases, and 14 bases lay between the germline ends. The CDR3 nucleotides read TGTGCCAGCAGTTTAGGCGGGGGCGCAGGGCCCCAGCATTTT. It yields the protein CASSLGGGAGPQHF.

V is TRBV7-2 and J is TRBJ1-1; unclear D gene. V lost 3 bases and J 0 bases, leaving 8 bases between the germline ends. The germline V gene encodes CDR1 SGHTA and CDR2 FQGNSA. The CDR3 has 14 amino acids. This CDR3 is CASSLAEVNTEAFF. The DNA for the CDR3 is TGTGCCAGCAGCTTGGCGGAGGTGAACACTGAAGCTTTCTTT. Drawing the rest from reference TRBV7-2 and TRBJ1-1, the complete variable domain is GAGVSQSPSNKVTEKGKDVELRCDPISGHTALYWYRQSLGQGLEFLIYFQGNSAPDKSGLPSDRFSAERTGGSVSTLTIQRTQQEDSAVYLCASSLAEVNTEAFFGQGTRLTVV.

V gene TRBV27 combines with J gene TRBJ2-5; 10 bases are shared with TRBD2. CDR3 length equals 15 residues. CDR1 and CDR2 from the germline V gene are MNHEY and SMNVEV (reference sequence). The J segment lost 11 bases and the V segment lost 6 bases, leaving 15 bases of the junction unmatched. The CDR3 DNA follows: TGTGCCAGCAGATCGGGGCTAGCGGGAGAGGGTGAGCAGTACTTC. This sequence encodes CASRSGLAGEGEQYF.

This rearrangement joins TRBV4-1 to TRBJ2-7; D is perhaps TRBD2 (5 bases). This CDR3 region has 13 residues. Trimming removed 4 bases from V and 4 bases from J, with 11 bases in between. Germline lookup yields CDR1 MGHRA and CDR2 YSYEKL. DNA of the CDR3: TGCGCCAGCAGCCCCCGTGGAGGTTACGAGCAGTACTTC. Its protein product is CASSPRGGYEQYF.

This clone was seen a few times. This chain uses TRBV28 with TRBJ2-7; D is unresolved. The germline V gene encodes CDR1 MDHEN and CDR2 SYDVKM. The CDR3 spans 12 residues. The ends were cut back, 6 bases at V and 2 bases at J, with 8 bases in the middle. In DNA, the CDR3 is TGTGCCAGCAGCTTGACCCCCTACGAGCAGTACTTC. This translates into CASSLTPYEQYF.

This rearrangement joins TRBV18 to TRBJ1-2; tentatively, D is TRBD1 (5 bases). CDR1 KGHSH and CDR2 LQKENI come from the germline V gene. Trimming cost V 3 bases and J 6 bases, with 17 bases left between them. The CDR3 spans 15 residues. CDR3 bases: TGTGCCAGCTCACCCGAATGGCAGGGCCGGGATGGCTACACCTTC. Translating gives CASSPEWQGRDGYTF.

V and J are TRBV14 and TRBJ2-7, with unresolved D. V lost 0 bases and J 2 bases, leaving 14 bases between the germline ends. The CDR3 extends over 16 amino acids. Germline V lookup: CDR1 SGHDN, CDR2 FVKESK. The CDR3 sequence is CASSQEFSGSTYEQYF. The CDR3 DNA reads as TGTGCCAGCAGCCAAGAATTTTCAGGATCTACCTACGAGCAGTACTTC.

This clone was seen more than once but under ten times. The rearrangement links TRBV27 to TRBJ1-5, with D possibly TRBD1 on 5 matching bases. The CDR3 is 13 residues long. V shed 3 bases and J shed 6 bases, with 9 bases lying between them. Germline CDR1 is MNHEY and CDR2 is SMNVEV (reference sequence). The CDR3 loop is CASSLSGSQPQHF. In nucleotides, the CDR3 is TGTGCCAGCAGTTTGTCAGGGAGTCAGCCCCAGCATTTT.

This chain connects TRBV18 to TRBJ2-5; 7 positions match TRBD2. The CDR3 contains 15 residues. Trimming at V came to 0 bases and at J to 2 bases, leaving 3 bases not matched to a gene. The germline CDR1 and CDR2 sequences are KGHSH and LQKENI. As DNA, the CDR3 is TGTGCCAGCTCACCACCGGCTAGCGGACAAGAGACCCAGTACTTC. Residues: CASSPPASGQETQYF.